This TCR beta chain was sequenced during a study of early T cells in non-severe SARS-CoV-2 infection. Study details: It was bulk RNA from unsorted whole blood that was sequenced, and the chains were unpaired. Study-wide findings and caveats: A preference for anti-spike CD8 responses marked VDJdb matching, which missed private and CD4 specificities.

Each single cDNA molecule received a unique molecular identifier. Via MiXCR, TCRdb re-called the 5' RACE reads, giving one row per CDR3 protein. Counted here are tens of thousands of distinct CDR3 sequences, roughly 4.3% occurring once; the ten biggest clones make up approximately 10%. Ten or more counts support this clonotype. Its antigen is as yet unknown. Germline V gene sequence: CDR1 MDHEN, CDR2 SYDVKM. The CDR3 spans 14 residues. V was clipped by 3 bases and J by 2 bases, with 11 bases between them. This clonotype was sampled from an adult who was a healthcare worker with PCR-confirmed SARS-CoV-2 infection or an uninfected control (not recorded which). Sequenced sample: whole blood. This rearrangement joins TRBV28 to TRBJ2-7; perhaps TRBD1 as D (5 bases). CDR3 amino acids: CASSFQGTTYEQYF. The CDR3 bases are TGTGCCAGCAGTTTTCAGGGAACCACCTACGAGCAGTACTTC.